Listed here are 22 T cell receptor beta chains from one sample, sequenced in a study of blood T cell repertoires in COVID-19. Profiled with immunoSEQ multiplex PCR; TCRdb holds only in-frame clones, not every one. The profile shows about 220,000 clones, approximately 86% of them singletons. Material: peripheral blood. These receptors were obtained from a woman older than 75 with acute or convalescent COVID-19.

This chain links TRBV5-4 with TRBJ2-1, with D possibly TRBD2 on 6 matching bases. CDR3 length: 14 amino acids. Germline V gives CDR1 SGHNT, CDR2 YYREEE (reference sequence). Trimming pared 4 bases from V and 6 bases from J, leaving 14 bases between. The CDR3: CASSRSGLTNEQFF. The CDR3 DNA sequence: TGTGCCAGCAGCCGTAGCGGATTAACCAATGAGCAGTTCTTC.

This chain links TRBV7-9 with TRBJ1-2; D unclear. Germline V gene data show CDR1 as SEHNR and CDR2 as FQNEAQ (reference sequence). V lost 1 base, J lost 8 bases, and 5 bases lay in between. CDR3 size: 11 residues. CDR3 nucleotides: TGTGCCAGCAGCTTAGGTGGCGGCTACACCTTC. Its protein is CASSLGGGYTF.

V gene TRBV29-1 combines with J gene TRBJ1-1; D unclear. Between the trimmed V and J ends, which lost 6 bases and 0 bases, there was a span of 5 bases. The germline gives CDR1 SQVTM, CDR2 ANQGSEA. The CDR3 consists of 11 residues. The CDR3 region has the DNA TGCAGCGTCCAAATGAACACTGAAGCTTTCTTT. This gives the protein CSVQMNTEAFF.

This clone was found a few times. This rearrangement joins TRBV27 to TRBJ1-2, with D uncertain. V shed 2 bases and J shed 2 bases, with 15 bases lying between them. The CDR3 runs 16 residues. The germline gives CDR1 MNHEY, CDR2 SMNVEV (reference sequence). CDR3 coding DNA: TGTGCCAGCAGTTTAATGGCCCAGTTAGCAAACTATGGCTACACCTTC. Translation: CASSLMAQLANYGYTF.

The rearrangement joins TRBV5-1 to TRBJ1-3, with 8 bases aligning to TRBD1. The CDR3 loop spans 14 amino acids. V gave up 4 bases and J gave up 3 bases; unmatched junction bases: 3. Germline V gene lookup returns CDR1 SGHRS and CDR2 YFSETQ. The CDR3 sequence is CASSPDRVGNTIYF. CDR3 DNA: TGCGCCAGCAGCCCGGACAGGGTTGGAAACACCATATATTTT.

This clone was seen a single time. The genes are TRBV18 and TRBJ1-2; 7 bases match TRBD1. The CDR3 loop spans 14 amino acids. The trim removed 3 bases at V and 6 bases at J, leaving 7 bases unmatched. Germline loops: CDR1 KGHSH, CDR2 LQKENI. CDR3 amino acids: CASSPKQGTDGYTF. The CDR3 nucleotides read TGTGCCAGCTCACCTAAACAGGGGACGGATGGCTACACCTTC.

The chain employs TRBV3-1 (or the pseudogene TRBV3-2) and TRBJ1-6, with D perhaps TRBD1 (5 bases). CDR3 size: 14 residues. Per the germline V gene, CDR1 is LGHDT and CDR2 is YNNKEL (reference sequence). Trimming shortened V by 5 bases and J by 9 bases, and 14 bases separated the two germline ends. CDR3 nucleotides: TGTGCCAGCAGCTACGGGGGGGGTAGTTCACCCCTCCACTTT. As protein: CASSYGGGSSPLHF.

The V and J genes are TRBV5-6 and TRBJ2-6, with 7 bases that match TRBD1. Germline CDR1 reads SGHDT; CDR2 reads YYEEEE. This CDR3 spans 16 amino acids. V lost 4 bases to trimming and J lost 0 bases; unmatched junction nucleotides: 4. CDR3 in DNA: TGTGCCAGCAGCCTAAACAGGGGCTCTGGGGCCAACGTCCTGACTTTC. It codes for CASSLNRGSGANVLTF.

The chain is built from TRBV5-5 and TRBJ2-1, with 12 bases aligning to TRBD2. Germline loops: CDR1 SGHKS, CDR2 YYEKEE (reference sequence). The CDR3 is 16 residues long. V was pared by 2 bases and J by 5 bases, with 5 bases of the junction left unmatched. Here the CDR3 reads CASSLLTSGGNNEQFF. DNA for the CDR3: TGTGCCAGCAGCTTATTAACTAGCGGGGGGAACAATGAGCAGTTCTTC.

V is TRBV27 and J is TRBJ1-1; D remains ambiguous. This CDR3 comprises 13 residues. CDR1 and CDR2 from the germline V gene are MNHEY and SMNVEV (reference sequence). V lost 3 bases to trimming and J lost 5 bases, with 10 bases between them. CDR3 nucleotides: TGTGCCAGCAGTTTTGGTATCCGGACTGAAGCTTTCTTT. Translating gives CASSFGIRTEAFF.

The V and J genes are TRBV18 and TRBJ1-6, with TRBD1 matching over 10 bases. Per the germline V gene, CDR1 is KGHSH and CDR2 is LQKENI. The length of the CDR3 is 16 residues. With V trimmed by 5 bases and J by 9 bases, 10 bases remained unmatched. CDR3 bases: TGTGCCAGCTCAAGCTCGACAGGGGGCTCGGGTTCACCCCTCCACTTT. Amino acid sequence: CASSSSTGGSGSPLHF.

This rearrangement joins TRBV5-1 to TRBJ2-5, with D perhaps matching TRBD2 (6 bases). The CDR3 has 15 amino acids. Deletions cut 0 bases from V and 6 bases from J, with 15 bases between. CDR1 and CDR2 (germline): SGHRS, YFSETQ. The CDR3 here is CASSLAGSEKKTQYF. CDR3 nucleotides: TGCGCCAGCAGCTTGGCCGGGAGTGAGAAAAAGACCCAGTACTTC.

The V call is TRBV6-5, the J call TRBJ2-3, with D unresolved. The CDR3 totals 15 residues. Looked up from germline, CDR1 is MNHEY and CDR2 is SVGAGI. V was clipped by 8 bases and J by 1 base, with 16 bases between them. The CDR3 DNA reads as TGTGCCAGCCCTAAATCCGGGTTGGGCACAGATACGCAGTATTTT. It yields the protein CASPKSGLGTDTQYF.

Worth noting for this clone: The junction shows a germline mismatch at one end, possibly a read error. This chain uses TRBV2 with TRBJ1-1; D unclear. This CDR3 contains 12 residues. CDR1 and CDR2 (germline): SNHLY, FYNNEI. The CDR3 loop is CASSARNAEAFF. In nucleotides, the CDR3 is TGTGCCAGCAGTGCCAGGAACGCTGAAGCTTTCTTT.

The CDR3 DNA follows: TGTGCCAGCACGCAGGGAGGATGGCGACAGCCCCAGCATTTT. Its translation is CASTQGGWRQPQHF. The chain uses TRBV2 and TRBJ1-5, with a tentative D call TRBD1 (5 bases). Trimming stripped 7 bases from V and 7 bases from J, with 17 bases between. This CDR3 is built from 14 residues. Germline assignment: CDR1 SNHLY and CDR2 FYNNEI.

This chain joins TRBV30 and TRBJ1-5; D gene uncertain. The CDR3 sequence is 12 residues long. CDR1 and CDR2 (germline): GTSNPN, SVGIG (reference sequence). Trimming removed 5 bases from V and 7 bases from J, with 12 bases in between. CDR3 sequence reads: CAWGLTGQPQHF. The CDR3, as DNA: TGTGCCTGGGGTTTGACTGGGCAGCCCCAGCATTTT.

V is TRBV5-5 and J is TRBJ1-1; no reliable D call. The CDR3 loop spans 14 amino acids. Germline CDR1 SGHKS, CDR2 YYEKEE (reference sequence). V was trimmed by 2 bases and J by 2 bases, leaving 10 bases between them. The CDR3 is CASSFEGKNTEAFF. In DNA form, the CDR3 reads TGTGCCAGCAGCTTCGAGGGAAAAAACACTGAAGCTTTCTTT. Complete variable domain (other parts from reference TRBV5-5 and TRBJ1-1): DAGVTQSPTHLIKTRGQQVTLRCSPISGHKSVSWYQQVLGQGPQFIFQYYEKEERGRGNFPDRFSARQFPNYSSELNVNALLLGDSALYLCASSFEGKNTEAFFGQGTRLTVV.

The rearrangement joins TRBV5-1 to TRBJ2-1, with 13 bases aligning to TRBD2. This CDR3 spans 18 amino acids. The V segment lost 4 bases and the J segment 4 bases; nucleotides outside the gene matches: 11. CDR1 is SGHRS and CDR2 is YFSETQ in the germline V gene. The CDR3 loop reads CASSPKLLAGGRYNEQFF. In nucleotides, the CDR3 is TGCGCCAGCAGCCCGAAACTACTAGCGGGGGGGCGATACAATGAGCAGTTCTTC.

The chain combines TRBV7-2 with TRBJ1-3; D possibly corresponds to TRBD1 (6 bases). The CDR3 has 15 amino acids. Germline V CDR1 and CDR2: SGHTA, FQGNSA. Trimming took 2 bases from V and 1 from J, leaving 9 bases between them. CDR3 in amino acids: CASSLFTGSGNTIYF. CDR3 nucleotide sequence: TGTGCCAGCAGCTTATTCACAGGGTCTGGAAACACCATATATTTT.

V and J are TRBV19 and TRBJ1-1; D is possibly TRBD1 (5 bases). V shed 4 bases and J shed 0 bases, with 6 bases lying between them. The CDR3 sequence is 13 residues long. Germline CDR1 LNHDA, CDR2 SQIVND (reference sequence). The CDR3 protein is CASSTGMNTEAFF. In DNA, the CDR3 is TGTGCCAGTAGTACAGGGATGAACACTGAAGCTTTCTTT.

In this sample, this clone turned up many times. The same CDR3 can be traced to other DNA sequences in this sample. CDR3 DNA: TGTGCCAGCAGTTTAAGAGGACAGAACACTGAAGCTTTCTTT. It yields the protein CASSLRGQNTEAFF. The J gene is TRBJ1-1, the V gene TRBV27; a weak D match, TRBD1 (5 bases). Germline CDR1 reads MNHEY; CDR2 reads SMNVEV (reference sequence). V lost 2 bases to trimming and J lost 1 base, with 8 bases between them. This CDR3 is 14 amino acids long.

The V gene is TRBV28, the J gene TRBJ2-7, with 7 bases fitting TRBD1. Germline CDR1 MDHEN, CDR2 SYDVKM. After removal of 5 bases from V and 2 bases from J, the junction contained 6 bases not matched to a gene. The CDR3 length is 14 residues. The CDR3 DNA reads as TGTGCCAGCAGTCGGACAGGACGGACCTACGAGCAGTACTTC. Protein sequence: CASSRTGRTYEQYF.